This T cell receptor (beta chain) was obtained from a study of regulatory T cells in long-lasting Graves disease. In the case of this clonotype: The germline gene is not matched at one end of the junction; a read error may be the cause.

As to time point: newly diagnosed GD, antithyroid drugs for less than 3 months. The TCR library was made from RNA extracted from PBMCs. This CDR3 is built from 11 residues. The germline V gene has CDR1 SGDLS and CDR2 YYNGEE. Library construction for TCR beta used iRepertoire HTBI primers and Arm-PCR of CDR3 regions. MiXCR, run by TCRdb on the multiplex PCR reads, gives a single entry per CDR3 protein. The top ten clones hold about 17% of a sample with just over 600,000 distinct CDR3 sequences, 15% to 20% of them seen once. In addition, the sample was reused for a study of T cells in Graves' hyperthyroidism and ophthalmopathy.

The chain uses TRBV9 and TRBJ2-7, with D perhaps matching TRBD1 or TRBD2 (6 bases each). This specimen consisted of peripheral blood mononuclear cells (PBMCs), obtained at new diagnosis, from a patient treated with antithyroid drugs. The TCR was taken from a woman aged 30 to 39 with Graves disease. The CDR3 here is CASSKGGTQTF. CDR3 nucleotides: TGTGCCAGCAGCAAAGGGGGGACTCAAACCTTC.